Sequencing of this TCR beta chain was carried out in a study of identical twins. Study-level results: Partly confounded zero-insertion analyses could result from invariant MAIT and iNKT cells. Out-of-frame alpha sequences shared by twins were enriched for low generation probability.

Concerning this clonotype: Its antigen is not known.

TCRdb recomputed calls from the 5' RACE reads with MiXCR, one row per CDR3 protein. Of a few hundred thousand distinct CDR3 sequences listed, 9.6% are singletons. Looked up from germline, CDR1 is SGHVS and CDR2 is FNYEAQ. The CDR3 covers 16 residues. V lost 1 base, J lost 0 bases, and 13 bases lay in between. The data also belong to a second study, concerning yellow fever vaccine responses in identical twins. That source adds: Convergence reportedly seemed to mark part of the twins' vaccine T cell response, with personalization marking the rest.

This clonotype was sampled from a woman aged 18-35 years in good health. The chain carries TRBV7-6 and TRBJ2-7; a possible D gene is TRBD2 (7 bases). Sequences were obtained from PBMCs. Here the CDR3 DNA reads TGTGCCAGCAGCTTAGGGGAGGGGGACAACTCCTACGAGCAGTACTTC. It translates to CASSLGEGDNSYEQYF.